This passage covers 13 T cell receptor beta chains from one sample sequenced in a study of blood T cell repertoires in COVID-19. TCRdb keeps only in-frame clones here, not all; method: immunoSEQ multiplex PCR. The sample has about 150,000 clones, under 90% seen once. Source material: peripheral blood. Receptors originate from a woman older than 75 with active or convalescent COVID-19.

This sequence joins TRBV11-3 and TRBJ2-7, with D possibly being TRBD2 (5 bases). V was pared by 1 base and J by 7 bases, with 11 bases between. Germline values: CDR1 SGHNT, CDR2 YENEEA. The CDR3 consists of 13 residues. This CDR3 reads CASSLVQSGEQYF. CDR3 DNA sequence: TGTGCCAGCAGCTTAGTGCAGTCGGGGGAGCAGTACTTC.

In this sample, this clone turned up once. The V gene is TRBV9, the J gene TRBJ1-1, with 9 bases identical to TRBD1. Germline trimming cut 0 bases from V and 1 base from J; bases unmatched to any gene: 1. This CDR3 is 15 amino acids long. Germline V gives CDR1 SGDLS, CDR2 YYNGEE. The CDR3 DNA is TGTGCCAGCAGCGTAGGACAGGGGGGGAACACTGAAGCTTTCTTT. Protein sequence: CASSVGQGGNTEAFF.

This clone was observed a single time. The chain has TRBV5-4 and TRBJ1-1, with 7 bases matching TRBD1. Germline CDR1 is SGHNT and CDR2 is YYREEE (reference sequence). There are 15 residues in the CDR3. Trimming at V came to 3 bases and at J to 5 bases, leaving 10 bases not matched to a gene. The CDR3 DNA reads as TGTGCCAGCAGCTCGGGAGACAGGGTCGGGACTGAAGCTTTCTTT. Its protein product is CASSSGDRVGTEAFF.

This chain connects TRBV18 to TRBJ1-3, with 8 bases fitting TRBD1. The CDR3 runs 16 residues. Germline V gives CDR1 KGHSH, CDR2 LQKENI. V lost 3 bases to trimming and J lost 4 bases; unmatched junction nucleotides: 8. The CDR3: CASSPDRGRTGNTIYF. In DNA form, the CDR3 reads TGTGCCAGCTCACCCGACAGGGGAAGGACCGGAAACACCATATATTTT.

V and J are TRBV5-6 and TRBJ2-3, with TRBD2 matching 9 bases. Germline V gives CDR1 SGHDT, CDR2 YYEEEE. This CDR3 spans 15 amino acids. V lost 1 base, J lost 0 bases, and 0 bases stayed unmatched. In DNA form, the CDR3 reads TGTGCCAGCAGCTTGACTAGCGGGAGCACAGATACGCAGTATTTT. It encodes CASSLTSGSTDTQYF.

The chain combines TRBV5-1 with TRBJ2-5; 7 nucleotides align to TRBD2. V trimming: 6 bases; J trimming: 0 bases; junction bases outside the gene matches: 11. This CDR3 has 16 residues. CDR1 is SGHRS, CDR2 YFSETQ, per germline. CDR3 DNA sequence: TGCGCCAGCACAGAAGTCGGGACTACGTACCAAGAGACCCAGTACTTC. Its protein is CASTEVGTTYQETQYF.

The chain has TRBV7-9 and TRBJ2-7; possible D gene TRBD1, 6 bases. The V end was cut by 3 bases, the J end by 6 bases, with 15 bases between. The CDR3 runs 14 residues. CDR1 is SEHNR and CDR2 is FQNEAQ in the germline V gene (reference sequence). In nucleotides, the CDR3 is TGTGCCAGCAGCTTCCTACAGGGAACTGCCGAGCAGTACTTC. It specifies CASSFLQGTAEQYF.

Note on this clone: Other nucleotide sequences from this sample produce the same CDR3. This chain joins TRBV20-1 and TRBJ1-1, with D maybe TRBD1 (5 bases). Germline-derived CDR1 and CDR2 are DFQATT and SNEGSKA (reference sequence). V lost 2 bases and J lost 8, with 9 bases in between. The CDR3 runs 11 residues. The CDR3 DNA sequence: TGCAGTGCTAGATCGGGGGGGGAAGCTTTCTTT. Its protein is CSARSGGEAFF.

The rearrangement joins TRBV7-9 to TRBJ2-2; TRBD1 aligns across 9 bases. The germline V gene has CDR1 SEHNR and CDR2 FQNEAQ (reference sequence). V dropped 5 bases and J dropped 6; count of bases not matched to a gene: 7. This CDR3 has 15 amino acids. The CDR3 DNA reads TGTGCCAGCAGCCGGGGACAGGGAATCGCCGGGGAGCTGTTTTTT. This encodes CASSRGQGIAGELFF.

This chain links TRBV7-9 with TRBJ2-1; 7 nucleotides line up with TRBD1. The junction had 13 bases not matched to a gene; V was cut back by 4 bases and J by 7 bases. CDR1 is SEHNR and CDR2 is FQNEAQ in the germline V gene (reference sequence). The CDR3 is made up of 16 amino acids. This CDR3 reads CASSSQGVGFENEQFF. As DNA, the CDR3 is TGTGCCAGCAGCTCCCAGGGGGTAGGTTTCGAAAATGAGCAGTTCTTC.

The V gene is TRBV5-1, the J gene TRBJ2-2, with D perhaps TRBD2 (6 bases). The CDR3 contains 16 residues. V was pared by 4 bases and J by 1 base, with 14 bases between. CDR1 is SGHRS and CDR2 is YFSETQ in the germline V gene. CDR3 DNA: TGCGCCAGCAGCCTGAATGTGGGAGGGAACACCGGGGAGCTGTTTTTT. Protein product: CASSLNVGGNTGELFF.

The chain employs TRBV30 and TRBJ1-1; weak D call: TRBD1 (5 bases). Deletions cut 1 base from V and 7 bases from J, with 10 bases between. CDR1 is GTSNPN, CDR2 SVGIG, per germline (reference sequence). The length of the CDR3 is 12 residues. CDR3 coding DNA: TGTGCCTGGAGTGGCTTCCAGGGTGAAGCTTTCTTT. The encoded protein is CAWSGFQGEAFF.

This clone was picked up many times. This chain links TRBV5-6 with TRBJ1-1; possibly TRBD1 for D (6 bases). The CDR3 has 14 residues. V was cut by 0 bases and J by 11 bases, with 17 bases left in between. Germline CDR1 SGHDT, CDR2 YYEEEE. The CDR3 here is CASSLASGGRFAFF. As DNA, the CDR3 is TGTGCCAGCAGCTTGGCCAGCGGGGGGCGTTTCGCTTTCTTT. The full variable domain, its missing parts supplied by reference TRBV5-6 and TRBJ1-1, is DAGVTQSPTHLIKTRGQQVTLRCSPKSGHDTVSWYQQALGQGPQFIFQYYEEEERQRGNFPDRFSGHQFPNYSSELNVNALLLGDSALYLCASSLASGGRFAFFGQGTRLTVV.